Described below is a single TCR beta chain sequence and its context. The sample originates from a study of blood T cell repertoires in COVID-19. Study at large: Samples representing acute and convalescent COVID-19 were sourced from the United States, Italy and Spain.

CDR1 is LGHDT and CDR2 is YNNKEL in the germline V gene (reference sequence). V lost 3 bases, J lost 7 bases, and 15 bases lay in between. The CDR3 covers 15 residues. Authors' data handling: Nucleated cell number was recorded as an estimate derived from reference gene primer amplification. Clones were sequenced by immunoSEQ multiplex PCR, and TCRdb holds only the in-frame ones, with some missing. Clone size and the V and J calls come from that table; the DNA yielded D and trimming. The profile shows 200,000 or so clones, 85% to 90% of them singletons. Enrolled through a virtual design, the participants were between roughly 18 and 90 years of age and came from some 26 US areas. Participants had their cohort set by participant-reported clinical history.

This TCR came from a woman aged 40-49 years with acute COVID-19. Sequenced sample: PBMCs or T cells enriched from blood (not recorded which). The gene calls are TRBV3-1 (or the pseudogene TRBV3-2) and TRBJ2-2, with D maybe TRBD2 (6 bases). CDR3 nucleotides: TGTGCCAGCAGCCATGGACTAATTAGGGACGGGGAGCTGTTTTTT. This gives the protein CASSHGLIRDGELFF.